What follows are 32 T cell receptor beta chains derived from one specimen sequenced in a study of shared clonotypes between healthy human individuals. The protocol was immunoSEQ multiplex PCR, while the TCRdb copy is restricted to in-frame clones and leaves out a portion. The table shows more than 2 million clones, with 85% to 95% occurring only once. The sequencing sample was made of naive CD4+ T cells sorted from blood. Subset meaning: CD45RA+ positively selected. These receptors originate from a man younger than 35 in good health.

The V and J genes are TRBV28 and TRBJ1-4; D might be TRBD1 (6 bases). CDR1 is MDHEN and CDR2 is SYDVKM in the germline V gene. The CDR3 is 16 amino acids. Trimming stripped 2 bases from V and 2 bases from J, with 12 bases between. For the CDR3, the DNA is TGTGCCAGCAGTTTAGGGGGGGCACAGACTAATGAAAAACTGTTTTTT. Residues: CASSLGGAQTNEKLFF.

The chain has TRBV7-2 and TRBJ2-5; D unclear. CDR3 length: 16 residues. Trimming left V 1 base short and J 1 base short, with 13 bases between. Germline V gene sequence: CDR1 SGHTA, CDR2 FQGNSA. CDR3 sequence (DNA): TGTGCCAGCAGCTTAGTCGTGCTCGGACCCCAAGAGACCCAGTACTTC. Protein sequence: CASSLVVLGPQETQYF.

The chain recombines TRBV30 with TRBJ2-7; D not resolved. The better agreement between TRBJ2-5 and the DNA end casts doubt on the J call. Germline CDR1 and CDR2: GTSNPN and SVGIG (reference sequence). The CDR3 length is 13 residues. The DNA of the CDR3 is TGTGCCTGGAGTGCCTCGTCGTGGGAGACCCAGTACTTC. This translates into CAWSASSWETQYF.

This chain joins TRBV7-2 and TRBJ2-3, with 9 positions matching TRBD2. Germline-derived CDR1 and CDR2 are SGHTA and FQGNSA. Trimming took 3 bases from V and 2 from J; bases not matched to a gene: 9. The CDR3 is made up of 17 amino acids. CDR3 in DNA: TGTGCCAGCAGCTTTCAGCCTAGCGGGGCTATCACAGATACGCAGTATTTT. Protein product: CASSFQPSGAITDTQYF.

The DNA of the CDR3 is TGTGCCAGCACGAGGGGACCGGACTCACCCCTCCACTTT. Protein sequence: CASTRGPDSPLHF. The J gene is TRBJ1-6, the V gene TRBV6-5; tentative D call: TRBD1 (5 bases). V shed 7 bases and J shed 10 bases, with 14 bases lying between them. The V gene's germline CDR1 is MNHEY and CDR2 SVGAGI. The CDR3 sequence is 13 residues long.

This chain uses TRBV11-2 with TRBJ2-3; D is possibly TRBD1 (6 bases). Germline V gene data show CDR1 as SGHAT and CDR2 as FQNNGV. V lost 6 bases and J lost 2, with 12 bases in between. CDR3 length: 14 amino acids. For the CDR3, the DNA is TGTGCCAGCAGTGGACAGCTAATCACAGATACGCAGTATTTT. It codes for CASSGQLITDTQYF.

The CDR3 DNA reads as TGTGCCAGCAGCAACTCCTACGAGCAGTACTTC. As protein: CASSNSYEQYF. The J gene is TRBJ2-5, the V gene TRBV21-1; the table's D call TRBD2 went unverified against the DNA. The better agreement between TRBJ2-7 and the DNA end casts doubt on the J call. TRBV21-1 is marked as a pseudogene. This CDR3 contains 11 residues.

V usage is TRBV10-1 and J usage is TRBJ2-7, with a tentative D call TRBD2 (5 bases). Trimming stripped 3 bases from V and 4 bases from J, with 13 bases between. The germline V gene has CDR1 WNHNN and CDR2 SYGVQD (reference sequence). CDR3 length: 14 residues. CDR3 sequence reads: CASSDSGESYEQYF. CDR3 coding DNA: TGCGCCAGCAGTGATTCCGGGGAATCGTACGAGCAGTACTTC.

The chain employs TRBV30 and TRBJ1-6; D is undetermined. CDR1 and CDR2 (germline): GTSNPN, SVGIG (reference sequence). The CDR3 is made up of 16 amino acids. V was trimmed by 3 bases and J by 9 bases, leaving 21 bases between them. As DNA, the CDR3 is TGTGCCTGGAGCGAAATCGAGACTATAAGGGCTTCACCCCTCCACTTT. Its translation: CAWSEIETIRASPLHF.

On this clone: Other DNA sequences of this sample code for an identical CDR3. The chain couples TRBV5-1 to TRBJ1-1, with 8 bases aligning to TRBD1. CDR3 size: 15 residues. The V gene end was trimmed by 0 bases and the J gene end by 1 base; junction bases not matched to a gene: 2. CDR1 SGHRS and CDR2 YFSETQ come from the germline V gene. CDR3 sequence (DNA): TGCGCCAGCAGCTTGGAGGGACAGGCGAACACTGAAGCTTTCTTT. As protein: CASSLEGQANTEAFF.

This clone was detected once. The chain carries TRBV7-2 and TRBJ2-1; D possibly corresponds to TRBD2 (7 bases). In germline, CDR1 is SGHTA, CDR2 FQGNSA. V lost 5 bases, J lost 9 bases, and 20 bases lay in between. CDR3 length: 15 amino acids. The chain's CDR3 is CASSAGGTIGGEQFF. CDR3 in DNA: TGTGCCAGCAGCGCCGGCGGGACTATAGGGGGTGAGCAGTTCTTC.

Concerning this clone itself: The sample has other DNA sequences that encode this CDR3 too. The chain couples TRBV7-2 to TRBJ1-1; 7 bases are a match to TRBD1. V trimming: 4 bases; J trimming: 5 bases; junction bases outside the gene matches: 4. This CDR3 is built from 13 residues. Germline values: CDR1 SGHTA, CDR2 FQGNSA. The DNA for the CDR3 is TGTGCCAGCAGCTCCCAGGGGGGAACTGAAGCTTTCTTT. The encoded protein is CASSSQGGTEAFF.

The DNA for the CDR3 is TGTGCCAGCAGCTATCTTTATAGCAATCAGCCCCAGCATTTT. Residues: CASSYLYSNQPQHF. The chain links TRBV28 to TRBJ1-5, with D hard to call. V was cut by 6 bases and J by 0 bases, with 9 bases left in between. The germline CDR1 and CDR2 sequences are MDHEN and SYDVKM. The CDR3 has 14 amino acids.

V and J are TRBV2 and TRBJ2-3, with a tentative D call TRBD2 (6 bases). The CDR3 covers 15 residues. Per germline, CDR1 SNHLY and CDR2 FYNNEI. V lost 2 bases and J lost 6, with 15 bases in between. As DNA, the CDR3 is TGTGCCAGCAGTGAACAACGGCTAGCGACGGATACGCAGTATTTT. Its protein product is CASSEQRLATDTQYF.

The chain links TRBV5-1 to TRBJ2-7; D not certain. The CDR3 runs to 13 residues. Germline CDR1 is SGHRS and CDR2 is YFSETQ. V lost 4 bases to trimming and J lost 3 bases, with 11 bases between them. This CDR3 reads CASSPGIGYEQYF. The CDR3 DNA sequence: TGCGCCAGCAGCCCTGGTATTGGCTACGAGCAGTACTTC. The full variable domain, its missing parts supplied by reference TRBV5-1 and TRBJ2-7, is KAGVTQTPRYLIKTRGQQVTLSCSPISGHRSVSWYQQTPGQGLQFLFEYFSETQRNKGNFPGRFSGRQFSNSRSEMNVSTLELGDSALYLCASSPGIGYEQYFGPGTRLTVT.

This clone was picked up a small number of times. Within the sample, other DNA sequences also encode this same CDR3. V is TRBV20-1 and J is TRBJ2-7; D is unresolved. V shed 5 bases and J shed 3 bases, with 2 bases lying between them. The germline V gene encodes CDR1 DFQATT and CDR2 SNEGSKA (reference sequence). CDR3 length: 9 amino acids. Here the CDR3 DNA reads TGCAGTGCTGGCTACGAGCAGTACTTC. Translation: CSAGYEQYF.

The V call is TRBV27, the J call TRBJ1-5; D might be TRBD1 (5 bases). The CDR3 totals 14 residues. Germline-derived CDR1 and CDR2 are MNHEY and SMNVEV (reference sequence). The ends were cut back, 2 bases at V and 6 bases at J, with 11 bases in the middle. The CDR3 here is CASSLGSGFQPQHF. CDR3 nucleotides: TGTGCCAGCAGTTTAGGGTCAGGGTTTCAGCCCCAGCATTTT.

The rearrangement uses TRBV6-5 and TRBJ1-3; the D is unclear. V was pared by 4 bases and J by 0 bases, with 10 bases between. The CDR3 covers 15 residues. Germline CDR1 reads MNHEY; CDR2 reads SVGAGI. CDR3 DNA sequence: TGTGCCAGCAGTTTAGGGCCTAACTCTGGAAACACCATATATTTT. This encodes CASSLGPNSGNTIYF.

The chain has TRBV5-1 and TRBJ1-2; TRBD1 aligns across 9 bases. Germline CDR1 and CDR2: SGHRS and YFSETQ. CDR3 length: 19 residues. The V and J ends lost 2 bases and 0 bases, in that order; junction bases with no gene match: 14. In DNA form, the CDR3 reads TGCGCCAGCAGCTTCGACAGGGGGGCAAACTTACCAGCTAACTATGGCTACACCTTC. Amino acid sequence: CASSFDRGANLPANYGYTF.

This CDR3 is CASRRNYGYTF. The CDR3 nucleotides read TGTGCCAGCAGGAGGAATTATGGCTACACCTTC. The chain links TRBV28 to TRBJ1-2; D gene uncertain. Germline lookup yields CDR1 MDHEN and CDR2 SYDVKM. The CDR3 covers 11 residues. V lost 6 bases and J 5 bases, leaving 7 bases between the germline ends.

This clone appeared a single time. CDR3 nucleotides: TGTGCCAGCAGCTCCACCGGGACGTCCGACTCACCCCTCCACTTT. Residues: CASSSTGTSDSPLHF. V and J are TRBV7-8 and TRBJ1-6; D may be TRBD1 (5 bases). CDR1 is SGHVS, CDR2 FQNEAQ, per germline. Trimming took 4 bases from V and 10 from J, leaving 17 bases between them. CDR3 length equals 15 residues. The variable domain in full, with the rest retrieved from reference TRBV7-8 and TRBJ1-6, is GAGVSQSPRYKVAKRGQDVALRCDPISGHVSLFWYQQALGQGPEFLTYFQNEAQLDKSGLPSDRFFAERPEGSVSTLKIQRTQQEDSAVYLCASSSTGTSDSPLHFGNGTRLTVT.

The chain couples TRBV27 to TRBJ1-2; D possibly corresponds to TRBD1 (6 bases). This CDR3 spans 14 amino acids. V was cut by 5 bases and J by 4 bases, with 14 bases left in between. Germline V gives CDR1 MNHEY, CDR2 SMNVEV (reference sequence). The CDR3 spells CASSTGDRTYGYTF. The CDR3 DNA reads TGTGCCAGCAGTACCGGTGACAGGACCTATGGCTACACCTTC.

The V gene is TRBV2, the J gene TRBJ1-1; no reliable D call. The V and J ends lost 7 bases and 1 base respectively, with 10 bases between them. The CDR3 runs 13 residues. Germline assignment: CDR1 SNHLY and CDR2 FYNNEI. The CDR3 bases are TGTGCCAGCATTACGGAACAGAACACTGAAGCTTTCTTT. Translating gives CASITEQNTEAFF.

The chain uses TRBV28 and TRBJ1-2; D call uncertain. Germline V gene data show CDR1 as MDHEN and CDR2 as SYDVKM. The CDR3 length is 14 residues. V shed 6 bases and J shed 7 bases, with 18 bases lying between them. The CDR3 region is CASRGSGPTAGYTF. The DNA of the CDR3 is TGTGCCAGCAGGGGGTCCGGGCCAACGGCTGGCTACACCTTC.

The chain uses TRBV6-6 and TRBJ1-5; D call uncertain. Germline assignment: CDR1 MNHNY and CDR2 SVGAGI (reference sequence). V was cut by 6 bases and J by 4 bases, with 13 bases left in between. This CDR3 comprises 14 residues. The CDR3 DNA sequence: TGTGCCAGCAGACGTACAGAAAAGAATCAGCCCCAGCATTTT. It translates to CASRRTEKNQPQHF.

J is TRBJ1-5 and V is TRBV2, with D uncertain. Between the trimmed V and J ends, which lost 3 bases and 5 bases, there was a span of 11 bases. The CDR3 is made up of 14 amino acids. Germline loops: CDR1 SNHLY, CDR2 FYNNEI. The CDR3 nucleotides are TGTGCCAGCAGTGATGGCTTTCGGGATCAGCCCCAGCATTTT. This translates into CASSDGFRDQPQHF.

This clone was recorded only once. The chain joins TRBV7-2 to TRBJ2-5, with D unclear. The CDR3 is 11 amino acids. Germline assignment: CDR1 SGHTA and CDR2 FQGNSA. V was shortened by 6 bases and J by 5 bases, with 7 bases between the two germline ends. CDR3 sequence: CASSEGETQYF. The CDR3, as DNA: TGTGCCAGCAGTGAAGGGGAGACCCAGTACTTC.

The CDR3 DNA follows: TGTGCCAGCAGCCGGACAGGGGGGTCCTACAATGAGCAGTTCTTC. This gives the protein CASSRTGGSYNEQFF. The chain joins TRBV27 to TRBJ2-1, with 10 bases lining up with TRBD1. This CDR3 spans 15 amino acids. V lost 6 bases, J lost 1 base, and 3 bases stayed unmatched. CDR1 is MNHEY, CDR2 SMNVEV, per germline (reference sequence).

The chain carries TRBV9 and TRBJ1-3; 8 bases match TRBD1. Germline values: CDR1 SGDLS, CDR2 YYNGEE. This CDR3 spans 17 amino acids. V gave up 0 bases and J gave up 0 bases; unmatched junction bases: 5. DNA of the CDR3: TGTGCCAGCAGCGTAGGGGACAGGTTCTTCTCTGGAAACACCATATATTTT. It encodes CASSVGDRFFSGNTIYF. The full variable domain, with the rest looked up from reference TRBV9 and TRBJ1-3, is DSGVTQTPKHLITATGQRVTLRCSPRSGDLSVYWYQQSLDQGLQFLIQYYNGEERAKGNILERFSAQQFPDLHSELNLSSLELGDSALYFCASSVGDRFFSGNTIYFGEGSWLTVV.

V usage is TRBV18 and J usage is TRBJ1-5; weak D call: TRBD1 (6 bases). The germline V gene encodes CDR1 KGHSH and CDR2 LQKENI. The V and J ends lost 3 bases and 3 bases respectively, with 18 bases between them. This CDR3 spans 17 amino acids. In DNA form, the CDR3 reads TGTGCCAGCTCACCTAACCCCCCCGGGGGCCTCAATCAGCCCCAGCATTTT. Protein: CASSPNPPGGLNQPQHF.

J is TRBJ2-5 and V is TRBV9; D not certain. This CDR3 region has 14 residues. Germline CDR1 SGDLS, CDR2 YYNGEE. The V end lost 0 bases, the J end lost 5 bases, and 11 bases lay between the germline ends. In nucleotides, the CDR3 is TGTGCCAGCAGCGTAGACGTGTCTAAGGAGACCCAGTACTTC. Its translation is CASSVDVSKETQYF.

This chain connects TRBV5-1 to TRBJ2-1, with 7 bases lining up with TRBD1. V was pared by 3 bases and J by 7 bases, with 13 bases of the junction left unmatched. Looked up from germline, CDR1 is SGHRS and CDR2 is YFSETQ. The length of the CDR3 is 16 residues. CDR3 coding DNA: TGCGCCAGCAGCTCCCGGGGACAGATGAAGAGAAATGAGCAGTTCTTC. This gives the protein CASSSRGQMKRNEQFF.